A selection of T cell receptor beta chains follows, all from one sample in a study of blood T cell repertoires in COVID-19. Repertoires were generated with immunoSEQ multiplex PCR, while TCRdb's copy carries only in-frame clones and drops some. The table has more than 200,000 clones, around 87% seen once. Sequencing used PBMCs or T cells enriched from blood (not recorded which). The receptors were sampled from a woman between 50 and 59 years old who had recovered from COVID-19. Both conserved end residues are part of each CDR3. The D gene is left open where the match is weak. Rows may omit the clone size; those that give it use once, few, many or a size class.

j_call,clone_size,v_call,d_call,cdr3_nt,cdr3_aa
TRBJ2-2,few,TRBV20-1,-,TGCAGTGCTAGAGATAACGGGGAGCTGTTTTTT,CSARDNGELFF
TRBJ1-1,-,TRBV29-1,-,TGCAGCGTCATAAGGGGCACTGAAGCTTTCTTT,CSVIRGTEAFF
TRBJ1-3,-,TRBV2,-,TGTGCCAGCAGTGGCGAGACACAAGTATCTGGAAACACCATATATTTT,CASSGETQVSGNTIYF
TRBJ1-5,-,TRBV6-5,-,TGTGCCAGCAGCGGTGACGGGGATCAGCCCCAGCATTTT,CASSGDGDQPQHF
TRBJ1-5,-,TRBV2,-,TGTGCCAGCAGGGAGGGTAGCGGTCCGAATCAGCCCCAGCATTTT,CASREGSGPNQPQHF
TRBJ1-3,once,TRBV19,-,TGTGCCAGTGGTGACAACTCTGGAAACACCATATATTTT,CASGDNSGNTIYF
TRBJ2-2,few,TRBV28,TRBD2,TGTGCCAGCAGTTTTGCGGGAGACGTTGGCACCGGGGAGCTGTTTTTT,CASSFAGDVGTGELFF
TRBJ1-5,-,TRBV2,-,TGTGCCAGCACTCGGACACAAAGTGGCCAGCCCCAGCATTTT,CASTRTQSGQPQHF
TRBJ2-2,-,TRBV5-8,-,TGTGCCAGCGGGGCCCGACCACTCAGCCCCGGGGAGCTGTTTTTT,CASGARPLSPGELFF
TRBJ2-2,-,TRBV4-1,TRBD2,TGCGCCAGCAGCCAAGGACTAGCGGGTACCACCGGGGAGCTGTTTTTT,CASSQGLAGTTGELFF
TRBJ1-1,few,TRBV29-1,TRBD1,TGCAGCGGCGGGACAGGGGACACTGAAGCTTTCTTT,CSGGTGDTEAFF
TRBJ1-2,-,TRBV28,-,TGTGCCAGCAGCCCGGGGGGGGATACCTATGGCTACACCTTC,CASSPGGDTYGYTF
TRBJ1-5,-,TRBV28,-,TGTGCCAGCAGTCCAAGACAGGTTAGCAATCAGCCCCAGCATTTT,CASSPRQVSNQPQHF
TRBJ2-3,-,TRBV7-2,TRBD2,TGTGCCAGCAGCTTTCGGGCGGGAGACACAGATACGCAGTATTTT,CASSFRAGDTDTQYF
TRBJ1-2,-,TRBV3-1/TRBV3-2,TRBD1,TGTGCCAGCAGCCCAGGACAGGGGGCAGGCGGCTACACCTTC,CASSPGQGAGGYTF